The source of this T cell receptor (beta chain) is a study of T cells in Graves' hyperthyroidism and ophthalmopathy. The CDR3 regions of TCR beta were amplified from RNA transcripts. A set of HTBI primers served as the primers for a first-round RT-PCR of the TCR CDR3. In TCRdb, the multiplex PCR reads were re-called with MiXCR into one record per CDR3 protein. The sample comprises 490,000 or so distinct CDR3 sequences, 20% to 25% of which are singletons, and less than 65% rests with the top ten. Trimming stripped 3 bases from V and 2 bases from J, with 7 bases between. The CDR3 runs 12 residues. Looked up from germline, CDR1 is DFQATT and CDR2 is SNEGSKA (reference sequence). In its sample, this clonotype was seen a few times. What it recognizes is unknown. Findings and caveats of the study: Blood held most thyroid clonotypes expanded above 0.001 frequency. Before onset, ophthalmopathy was predicted by the model a median roughly six months earlier.

This receptor was obtained from a woman between 70 and 85 years old with Graves' ophthalmopathy. The sequencing input was blood. The V gene is TRBV20-1, the J gene TRBJ2-5; D may be TRBD2 (5 bases). This chain's CDR3 is CSASPGQETQYF. The CDR3 nucleotides are TGCAGTGCTAGTCCGGGGCAAGAGACCCAGTACTTC.